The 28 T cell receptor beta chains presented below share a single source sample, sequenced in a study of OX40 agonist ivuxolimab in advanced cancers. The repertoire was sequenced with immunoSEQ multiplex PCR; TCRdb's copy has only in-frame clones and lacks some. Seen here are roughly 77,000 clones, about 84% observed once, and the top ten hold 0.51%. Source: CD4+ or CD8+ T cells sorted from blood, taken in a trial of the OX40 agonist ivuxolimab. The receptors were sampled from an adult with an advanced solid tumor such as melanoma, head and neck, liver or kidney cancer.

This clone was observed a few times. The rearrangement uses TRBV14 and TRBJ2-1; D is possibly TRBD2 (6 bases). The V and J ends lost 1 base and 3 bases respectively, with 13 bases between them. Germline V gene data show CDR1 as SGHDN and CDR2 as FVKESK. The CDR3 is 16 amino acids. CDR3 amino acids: CASSQGKRVDYNEQFF. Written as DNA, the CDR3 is TGTGCCAGCAGCCAAGGAAAGCGGGTTGACTACAATGAGCAGTTCTTC.

The DNA for the CDR3 is TGTGCCACCAGCAGAGATTTCGTTGCTTACTCTGGAAACACCATATATTTT. Protein: CATSRDFVAYSGNTIYF. The V and J genes are TRBV15 and TRBJ1-3; D remains ambiguous. Germline loops: CDR1 LNHNV, CDR2 YYDKDF (reference sequence). The CDR3 sequence is 17 residues long. V lost 0 bases to trimming and J lost 0 bases, with 12 bases between them.

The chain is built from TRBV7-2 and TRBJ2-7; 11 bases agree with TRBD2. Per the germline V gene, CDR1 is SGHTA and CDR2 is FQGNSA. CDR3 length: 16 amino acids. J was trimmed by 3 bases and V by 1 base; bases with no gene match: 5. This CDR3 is CASSLEGSGRGYEQYF. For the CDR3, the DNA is TGTGCCAGCAGCTTAGAAGGTAGCGGGAGGGGCTACGAGCAGTACTTC.

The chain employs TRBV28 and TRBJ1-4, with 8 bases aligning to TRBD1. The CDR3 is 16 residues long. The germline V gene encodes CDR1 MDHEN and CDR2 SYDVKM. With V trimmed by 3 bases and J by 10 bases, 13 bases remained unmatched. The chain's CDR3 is CASSLQGAGGGGKLFF. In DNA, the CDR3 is TGTGCCAGCAGTTTGCAGGGGGCAGGGGGCGGTGGAAAACTGTTTTTT.

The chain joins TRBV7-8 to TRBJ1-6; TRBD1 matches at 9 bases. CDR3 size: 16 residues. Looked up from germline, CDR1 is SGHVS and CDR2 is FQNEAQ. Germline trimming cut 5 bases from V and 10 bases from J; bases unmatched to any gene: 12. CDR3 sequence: CASSPRTGTGSSPLHF. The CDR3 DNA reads TGTGCCAGCAGCCCCCGAACGGGGACAGGGAGCTCACCCCTCCACTTT.

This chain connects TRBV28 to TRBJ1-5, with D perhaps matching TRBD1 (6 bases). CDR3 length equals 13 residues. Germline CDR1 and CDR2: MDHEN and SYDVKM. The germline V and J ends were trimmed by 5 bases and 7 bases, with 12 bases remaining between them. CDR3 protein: CASSDSQGQPQHF. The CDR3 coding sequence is TGTGCCAGCAGTGATTCCCAGGGGCAGCCCCAGCATTTT.

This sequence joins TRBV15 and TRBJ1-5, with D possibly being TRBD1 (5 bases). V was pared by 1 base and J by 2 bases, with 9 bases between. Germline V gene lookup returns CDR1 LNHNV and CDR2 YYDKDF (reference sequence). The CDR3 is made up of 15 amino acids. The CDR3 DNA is TGTGCCACCAGCAGAGTCGGGGGAGGCAATCAGCCCCAGCATTTT. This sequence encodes CATSRVGGGNQPQHF.

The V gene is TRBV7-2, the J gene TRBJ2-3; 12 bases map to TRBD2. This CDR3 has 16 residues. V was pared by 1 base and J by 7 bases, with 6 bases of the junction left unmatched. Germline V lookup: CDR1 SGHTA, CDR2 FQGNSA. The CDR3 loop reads CASSLELAGGAHTQYF. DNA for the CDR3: TGTGCCAGCAGCTTAGAACTAGCGGGGGGAGCACATACGCAGTATTTT.

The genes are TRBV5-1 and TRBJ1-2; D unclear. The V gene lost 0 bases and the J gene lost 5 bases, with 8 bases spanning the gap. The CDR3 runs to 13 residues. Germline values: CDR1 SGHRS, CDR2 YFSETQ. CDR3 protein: CASSLEQTYGYTF. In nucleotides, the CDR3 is TGCGCCAGCAGCTTGGAACAAACTTATGGCTACACCTTC.

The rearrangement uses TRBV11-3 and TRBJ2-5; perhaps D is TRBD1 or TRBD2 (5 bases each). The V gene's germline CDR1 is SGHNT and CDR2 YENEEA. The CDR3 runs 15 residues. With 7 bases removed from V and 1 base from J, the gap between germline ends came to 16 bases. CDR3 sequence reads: CASTLGSGPQETQYF. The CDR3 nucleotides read TGTGCCAGCACCTTGGGGTCGGGACCCCAAGAGACCCAGTACTTC. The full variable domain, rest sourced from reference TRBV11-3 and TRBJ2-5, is EAGVVQSPRYKIIEKKQPVAFWCNPISGHNTLYWYLQNLGQGPELLIRYENEEAVDDSQLPKDRFSAERLKGVDSTLKIQPAELGDSAVYLCASTLGSGPQETQYFGPGTRLLVL.

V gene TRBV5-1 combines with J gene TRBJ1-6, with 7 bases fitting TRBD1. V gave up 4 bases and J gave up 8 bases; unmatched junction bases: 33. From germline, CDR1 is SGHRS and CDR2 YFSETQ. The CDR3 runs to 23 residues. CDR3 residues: CASSNSLRGWLRDSRGGDSPLHF. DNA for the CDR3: TGCGCCAGCAGCAATAGCCTTCGAGGCTGGTTGCGGGACAGCCGTGGGGGTGATTCACCCCTCCACTTT.

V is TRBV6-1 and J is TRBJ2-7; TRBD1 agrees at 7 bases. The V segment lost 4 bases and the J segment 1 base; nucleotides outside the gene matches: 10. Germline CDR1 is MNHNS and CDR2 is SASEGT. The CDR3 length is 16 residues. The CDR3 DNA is TGTGCCAGCAGTGCTAGGACAGGCAGCCTTTCCTACGAGCAGTACTTC. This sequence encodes CASSARTGSLSYEQYF.

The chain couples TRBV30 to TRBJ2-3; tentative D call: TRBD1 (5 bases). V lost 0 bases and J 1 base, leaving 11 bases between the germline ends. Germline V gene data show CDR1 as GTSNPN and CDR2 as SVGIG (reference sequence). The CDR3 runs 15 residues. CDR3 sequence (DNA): TGTGCCTGGAGTGTAGGGGCCCTCCGCACAGATACGCAGTATTTT. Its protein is CAWSVGALRTDTQYF.

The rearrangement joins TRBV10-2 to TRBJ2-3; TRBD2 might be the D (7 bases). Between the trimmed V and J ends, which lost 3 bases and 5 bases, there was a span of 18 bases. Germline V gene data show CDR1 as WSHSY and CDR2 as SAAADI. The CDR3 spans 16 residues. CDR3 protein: CASSDTRGGSRDTQYF. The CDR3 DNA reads TGCGCCAGCAGTGACACCAGGGGAGGGAGTCGAGATACGCAGTATTTT.

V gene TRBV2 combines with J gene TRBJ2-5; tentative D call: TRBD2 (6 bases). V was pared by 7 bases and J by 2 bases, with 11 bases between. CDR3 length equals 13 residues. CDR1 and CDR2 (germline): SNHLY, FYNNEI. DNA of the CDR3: TGTGCCAGCAACCGGAGGGGACAAGAGACCCAGTACTTC. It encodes CASNRRGQETQYF.

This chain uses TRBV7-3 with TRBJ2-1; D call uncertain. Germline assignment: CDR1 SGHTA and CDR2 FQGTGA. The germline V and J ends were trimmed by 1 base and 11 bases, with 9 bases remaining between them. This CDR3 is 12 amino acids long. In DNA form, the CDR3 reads TGTGCCAGCAGCTTAAGTCTGGGCAAGCAGTTCTTC. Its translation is CASSLSLGKQFF.

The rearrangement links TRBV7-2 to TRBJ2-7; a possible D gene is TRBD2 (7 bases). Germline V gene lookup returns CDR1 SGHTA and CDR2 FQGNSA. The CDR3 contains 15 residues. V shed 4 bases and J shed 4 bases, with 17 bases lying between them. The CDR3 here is CASSSTGKRGYEQYF. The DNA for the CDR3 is TGTGCCAGCAGCTCCACAGGGAAGCGGGGATACGAGCAGTACTTC.

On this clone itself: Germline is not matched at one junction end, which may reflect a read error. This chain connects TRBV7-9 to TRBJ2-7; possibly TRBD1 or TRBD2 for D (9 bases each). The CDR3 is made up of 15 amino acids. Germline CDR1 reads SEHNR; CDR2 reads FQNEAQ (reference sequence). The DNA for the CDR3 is TGTGCCAGCAGCCTAGCGGGACAGGGACCGTGGGAGCAGTACTTC. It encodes CASSLAGQGPWEQYF.

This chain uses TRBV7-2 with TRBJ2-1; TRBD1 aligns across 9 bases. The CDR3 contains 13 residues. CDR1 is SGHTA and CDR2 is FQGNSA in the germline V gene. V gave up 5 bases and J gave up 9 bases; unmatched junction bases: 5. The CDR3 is CASSARTGAEQFF. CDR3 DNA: TGTGCCAGCAGCGCGAGGACAGGGGCTGAGCAGTTCTTC.

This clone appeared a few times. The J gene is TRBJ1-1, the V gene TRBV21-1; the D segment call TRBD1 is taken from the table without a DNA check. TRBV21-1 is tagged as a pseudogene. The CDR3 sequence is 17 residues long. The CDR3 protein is CASSKAPPGTGNTEAFF. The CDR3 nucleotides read TGTGCCAGCAGCAAAGCCCCTCCCGGGACAGGGAACACTGAAGCTTTCTTT.

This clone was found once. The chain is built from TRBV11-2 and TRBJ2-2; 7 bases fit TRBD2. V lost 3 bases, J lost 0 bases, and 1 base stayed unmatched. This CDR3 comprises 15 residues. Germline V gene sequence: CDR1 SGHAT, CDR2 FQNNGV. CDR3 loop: CASSFGLANTGELFF. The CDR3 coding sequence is TGTGCCAGCAGCTTCGGACTAGCGAACACCGGGGAGCTGTTTTTT.

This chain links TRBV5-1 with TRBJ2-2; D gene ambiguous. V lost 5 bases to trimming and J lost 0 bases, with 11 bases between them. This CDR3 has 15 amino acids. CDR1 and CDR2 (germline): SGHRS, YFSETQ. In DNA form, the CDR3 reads TGCGCCAGCAGTTTGACTGGCGCGAACACCGGGGAGCTGTTTTTT. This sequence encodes CASSLTGANTGELFF.

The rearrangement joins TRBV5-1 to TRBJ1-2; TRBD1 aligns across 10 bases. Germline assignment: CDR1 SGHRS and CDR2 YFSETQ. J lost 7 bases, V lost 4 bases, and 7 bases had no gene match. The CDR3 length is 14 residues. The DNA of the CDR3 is TGCGCCAGCAGCAGCAGACAGGGGGCGCTTGGCTACACCTTC. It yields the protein CASSSRQGALGYTF.

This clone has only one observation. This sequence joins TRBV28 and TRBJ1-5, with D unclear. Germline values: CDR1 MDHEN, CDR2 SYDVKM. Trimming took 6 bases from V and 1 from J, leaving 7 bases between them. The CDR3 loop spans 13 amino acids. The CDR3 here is CASRGNSNQPQHF. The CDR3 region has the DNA TGTGCCAGCAGAGGCAACAGCAATCAGCCCCAGCATTTT.

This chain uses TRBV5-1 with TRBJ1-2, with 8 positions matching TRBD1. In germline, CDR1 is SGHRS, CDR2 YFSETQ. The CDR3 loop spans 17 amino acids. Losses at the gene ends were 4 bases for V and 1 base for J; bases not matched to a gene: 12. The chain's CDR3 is CASSPGGDRRINYGYTF. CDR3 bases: TGCGCCAGCAGCCCCGGCGGGGACAGGAGAATTAACTATGGCTACACCTTC.

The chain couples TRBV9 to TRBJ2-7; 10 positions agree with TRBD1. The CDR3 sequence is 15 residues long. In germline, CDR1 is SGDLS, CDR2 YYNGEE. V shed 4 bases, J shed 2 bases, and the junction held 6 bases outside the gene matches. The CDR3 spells CASSPDRGPAYEQYF. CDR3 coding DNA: TGTGCCAGCAGCCCCGACAGGGGGCCTGCCTACGAGCAGTACTTC.

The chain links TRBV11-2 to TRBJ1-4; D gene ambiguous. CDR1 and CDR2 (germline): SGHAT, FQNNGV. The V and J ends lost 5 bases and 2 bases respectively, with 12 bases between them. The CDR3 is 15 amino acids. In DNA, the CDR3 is TGTGCCAGCAGCGGGTGGGGAGGGACTAATGAAAAACTGTTTTTT. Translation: CASSGWGGTNEKLFF.

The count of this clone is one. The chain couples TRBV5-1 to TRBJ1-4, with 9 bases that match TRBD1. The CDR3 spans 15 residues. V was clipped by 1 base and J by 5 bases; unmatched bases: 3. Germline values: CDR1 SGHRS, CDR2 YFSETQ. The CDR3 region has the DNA TGCGCCAGCAGCTTGACAGGGGGCGGAAATGAAAAACTGTTTTTT. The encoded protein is CASSLTGGGNEKLFF.